This T cell receptor (beta chain) was profiled in a study of shared clonotypes between healthy human individuals. General study results and limits: The study found about 5% of naive CD4 clonotypes shared across four donors.

The V end was cut by 2 bases, the J end by 7 bases, with 6 bases between. The germline gives CDR1 SEHNR, CDR2 FQNEAQ (reference sequence). This CDR3 is 12 amino acids long. Notes on this clone: Antigen unknown.

Method: immunoSEQ multiplex PCR; TCRdb's copy keeps in-frame clones and lacks some. Altogether 2.3 million or so clones are present, over 90% being singletons, with the ten largest covering about 0.39%. The specimen sequenced was naive CD4+ T cells from PBMCs. The subset was: CD45RA+ positively selected. The chain links TRBV7-9 to TRBJ2-1; D is uncertain. The receptor was derived from a man between 18 and 29 years old in good health. Some clones in this sample may be carry-over from other donors' samples. The CDR3 sequence is CASSLSWNEQFF. In nucleotides, the CDR3 is TGTGCCAGCAGCTTATCATGGAATGAGCAGTTCTTC.